What follows are 21 T cell receptor beta chains derived from one specimen sequenced in a study of cytomegalovirus exposure and HLA in healthy donors. The PCR employed 60 Vbeta primers together with 13 Jbeta primers. Profiling relied on immunoSEQ multiplex PCR, and the TCRdb table lists in-frame clones only, not all of them. The data contain 210,000 or so clones, more than 60% of them singletons. The sample consisted of PBMCs. The receptors derive from a woman in her thirties in good health and CMV-seropositive.

The chain has TRBV7-2 and TRBJ2-5; 7 nucleotides match TRBD1. The CDR3 sequence is 14 residues long. Germline V gives CDR1 SGHTA, CDR2 FQGNSA. The ends lost 0 bases at V and 5 bases at J; junction bases unmatched: 3. In DNA form, the CDR3 reads TGTGCCAGCAGCTTAGCGGGACAGTCGGAGACCCAGTACTTC. This gives the protein CASSLAGQSETQYF.

V usage is TRBV7-9 and J usage is TRBJ2-3; a weak D match, TRBD2 (6 bases). V was cut by 4 bases and J by 2 bases, with 10 bases left in between. In germline, CDR1 is SEHNR, CDR2 FQNEAQ (reference sequence). CDR3 length equals 14 residues. This chain's CDR3 is CASSWRVATDTQYF. The CDR3 nucleotides are TGTGCCAGCAGCTGGAGGGTAGCCACAGATACGCAGTATTTT.

The chain couples TRBV6-5 to TRBJ2-7, with D possibly being TRBD1 (6 bases). Trimming took off 1 base at V and 1 base at J, with 8 bases between the two ends. This CDR3 is 14 amino acids long. From germline, CDR1 is MNHEY and CDR2 SVGAGI. CDR3 DNA: TGTGCCAGCAGTTACTACCAGGGGTCCTACGAGCAGTACTTC. It yields the protein CASSYYQGSYEQYF.

The chain employs TRBV7-2 and TRBJ1-2; 7 nucleotides line up with TRBD1. The CDR3 has 16 amino acids. CDR1 and CDR2 from the germline V gene are SGHTA and FQGNSA. J gave up 8 bases and V 5 bases, and 17 bases lay outside the gene matches. CDR3 region: CASSPQGQLPIFGYTF. DNA for the CDR3: TGTGCCAGCAGCCCTCAGGGACAGCTCCCAATTTTCGGCTACACCTTC.

V is TRBV9 and J is TRBJ1-3; TRBD1 aligns across 7 bases. The V and J ends lost 3 bases and 2 bases, in that order; junction bases with no gene match: 8. Germline CDR1 reads SGDLS; CDR2 reads YYNGEE. This CDR3 has 16 residues. The CDR3 DNA is TGTGCCAGCAGCGCCCGACAGGGTAACGCTGGAAACACCATATATTTT. Translation: CASSARQGNAGNTIYF.

The chain links TRBV10-3 to TRBJ1-6; D gene ambiguous. With 6 bases removed from V and 5 bases from J, the gap between germline ends came to 11 bases. Per germline, CDR1 ENHRY and CDR2 SYGVKD. This CDR3 has 14 amino acids. CDR3 nucleotides: TGTGCCATCAGACCGACGGGTCATAATTCACCCCTCCACTTT. The encoded protein is CAIRPTGHNSPLHF.

The chain uses TRBV9 and TRBJ2-6, with 8 bases aligning to TRBD1. Trimming at V came to 0 bases and at J to 3 bases, leaving 5 bases not matched to a gene. This CDR3 has 17 residues. Germline-derived CDR1 and CDR2 are SGDLS and YYNGEE. The CDR3 loop is CASSVGTGSLGANVLTF. CDR3 DNA sequence: TGTGCCAGCAGCGTAGGGACAGGGTCCCTTGGGGCCAACGTCCTGACTTTC.

This clone has a single count. The rearrangement joins TRBV28 to TRBJ2-7; 16 bases align to TRBD2. CDR1 and CDR2 (germline): MDHEN, SYDVKM. The CDR3 has 17 residues. V dropped 6 bases and J dropped 3; count of bases not matched to a gene: 8. The CDR3 nucleotides read TGTGCCAGCAGAACCGGGACTAGCGGGAGGGTTCTCTACGAGCAGTACTTC. Translated: CASRTGTSGRVLYEQYF. The entire variable domain, with the rest obtained from reference TRBV28 and TRBJ2-7, is as follows: DVKVTQSSRYLVKRTGEKVFLECVQDMDHENMFWYRQDPGLGLRLIYFSYDVKMKEKGDIPEGYSVSREKKERFSLILESASTNQTSMYLCASRTGTSGRVLYEQYFGPGTRLTVT.

The chain recombines TRBV28 with TRBJ2-7; a possible D gene is TRBD1 (5 bases). V gave up 5 bases and J gave up 7 bases, with 12 bases separating them. The CDR3 sequence is 12 residues long. Looked up from germline, CDR1 is MDHEN and CDR2 is SYDVKM. Here the CDR3 reads CASSPDRWEQYF. CDR3 nucleotides: TGTGCCAGCAGTCCCGACAGATGGGAGCAGTACTTC.

The gene calls are TRBV5-1 and TRBJ2-7; D might be TRBD1 (6 bases). The CDR3 totals 13 residues. Germline V lookup: CDR1 SGHRS, CDR2 YFSETQ. V shed 4 bases and J shed 3 bases, with 11 bases lying between them. The CDR3 loop reads CASSDRTDYEQYF. The CDR3 bases are TGCGCCAGCAGCGACAGGACGGACTACGAGCAGTACTTC.

The gene calls are TRBV2 and TRBJ1-2, with D perhaps matching TRBD1 (5 bases). Germline loops: CDR1 SNHLY, CDR2 FYNNEI. The CDR3 consists of 15 residues. V lost 5 bases to trimming and J lost 4 bases, with 17 bases between them. CDR3 residues: CASSRDQGSVYGYTF. The DNA for the CDR3 is TGTGCCAGCAGTCGTGACCAGGGCAGTGTCTATGGCTACACCTTC.

There are a few counts of this clone. This rearrangement joins TRBV4-2 to TRBJ1-4; TRBD1 agrees at 7 bases. Germline-derived CDR1 and CDR2 are LGHNA and YNFKEQ. The CDR3 length is 13 residues. V shed 4 bases and J 7 bases; nucleotides not matched to a gene: 3. The CDR3 DNA follows: TGTGCCAGCAGCCCACAGGGGAGTGAAAAACTGTTTTTT. Its translation is CASSPQGSEKLFF.

The table lists this clone with a few counts. The rearrangement joins TRBV5-6 to TRBJ1-1, with a tentative D call TRBD1 (6 bases). The CDR3 contains 14 residues. With 4 bases removed from V and 0 bases from J, the gap between germline ends came to 10 bases. The germline V gene has CDR1 SGHDT and CDR2 YYEEEE. The CDR3 DNA is TGTGCCAGCAGCGCAGACAGGTTGAACACTGAAGCTTTCTTT. Protein: CASSADRLNTEAFF. Full variable domain (outside the CDR3, taken from reference TRBV5-6 and TRBJ1-1): DAGVTQSPTHLIKTRGQQVTLRCSPKSGHDTVSWYQQALGQGPQFIFQYYEEEERQRGNFPDRFSGHQFPNYSSELNVNALLLGDSALYLCASSADRLNTEAFFGQGTRLTVV.

The J gene is TRBJ1-5, the V gene TRBV30, with 9 bases matching TRBD1. This CDR3 comprises 13 residues. Germline CDR1 is GTSNPN and CDR2 is SVGIG (reference sequence). The junction had 4 bases not matched to a gene; V was cut back by 5 bases and J by 5 bases. The CDR3, as DNA: TGTGCCTGGGGACAGGGGATGGATCAGCCCCAGCATTTT. As protein: CAWGQGMDQPQHF.

This chain uses TRBV2 with TRBJ1-5, with TRBD1 as a possible D gene (6 bases). V was pared by 8 bases and J by 4 bases, with 9 bases between. The CDR3 spans 12 residues. Germline CDR1 reads SNHLY; CDR2 reads FYNNEI. CDR3 coding DNA: TGTGCCAGCGCCAGGGGAAATCAGCCCCAGCATTTT. The encoded protein is CASARGNQPQHF.

CDR3 protein: CASSLGLAGNYEQYF. The CDR3 nucleotides read TGCGCCAGCAGCTTGGGACTAGCGGGGAACTACGAGCAGTACTTC. This chain connects TRBV5-1 to TRBJ2-7; 11 nucleotides match TRBD2. The CDR3 is made up of 15 amino acids. Trimming took 0 bases from V and 3 from J; bases not matched to a gene: 2. Germline V gene data show CDR1 as SGHRS and CDR2 as YFSETQ.

This clone was seen a handful of times. The rearrangement uses TRBV18 and TRBJ1-2; 8 nucleotides align to TRBD1. The CDR3 totals 15 residues. Germline-derived CDR1 and CDR2 are KGHSH and LQKENI. After removal of 2 bases from V and 4 bases from J, the junction contained 6 bases not matched to a gene. CDR3: CASSPTAGGGYGYTF. The CDR3 bases are TGTGCCAGCTCACCAACCGCAGGGGGCGGCTATGGCTACACCTTC.

The genes are TRBV10-3 and TRBJ2-1; 7 bases map to TRBD1. Germline CDR1 reads ENHRY; CDR2 reads SYGVKD. Trimming at V came to 3 bases and at J to 2 bases, leaving 4 bases not matched to a gene. The CDR3 length is 15 residues. DNA for the CDR3: TGTGCCATCAGTGAAGAGGGGGCCCCCTACAATGAGCAGTTCTTC. Encoded protein: CAISEEGAPYNEQFF.

V usage is TRBV29-1 and J usage is TRBJ1-2; TRBD1 matches at 7 bases. Germline assignment: CDR1 SQVTM and CDR2 ANQGSEA. The trim removed 3 bases at V and 7 bases at J, leaving 5 bases unmatched. The CDR3 is 12 amino acids. The CDR3 sequence is CSVETGFSGYTF. Written as DNA, the CDR3 is TGCAGCGTTGAGACAGGGTTCAGTGGCTACACCTTC. Supplemented by reference TRBV29-1 and TRBJ1-2, the full variable domain reads SAVISQKPSRDICQRGTSLTIQCQVDSQVTMMFWYRQQPGQSLTLIATANQGSEATYESGFVIDKFPISRPNLTFSTLTVSNMSPEDSSIYLCSVETGFSGYTFGSGTRLTVV.

This clone was seen a single time. The gene calls are TRBV28 and TRBJ2-7; 8 positions match TRBD2. The ends lost 5 bases at V and 7 bases at J; junction bases unmatched: 10. Germline CDR1 and CDR2: MDHEN and SYDVKM. The CDR3 spans 14 residues. The chain's CDR3 is CASSPASGPREQYF. CDR3 bases: TGTGCCAGCAGTCCAGCTAGCGGGCCCCGGGAGCAGTACTTC.

This rearrangement joins TRBV30 to TRBJ1-2, with D maybe TRBD1 (5 bases). This CDR3 comprises 13 residues. Germline V gene sequence: CDR1 GTSNPN, CDR2 SVGIG (reference sequence). V was trimmed by 0 bases and J by 2 bases, leaving 7 bases between them. CDR3 nucleotide sequence: TGTGCCTGGAGTGTACGGGGGAACTATGGCTACACCTTC. This sequence encodes CAWSVRGNYGYTF. Supplemented by reference TRBV30 and TRBJ1-2, the full variable domain reads SQTIHQWPATLVQPVGSPLSLECTVEGTSNPNLYWYRQAAGRGLQLLFYSVGIGQISSEVPQNLSASRPQDRQFILSSKKLLLSDSGFYLCAWSVRGNYGYTFGSGTRLTVV.